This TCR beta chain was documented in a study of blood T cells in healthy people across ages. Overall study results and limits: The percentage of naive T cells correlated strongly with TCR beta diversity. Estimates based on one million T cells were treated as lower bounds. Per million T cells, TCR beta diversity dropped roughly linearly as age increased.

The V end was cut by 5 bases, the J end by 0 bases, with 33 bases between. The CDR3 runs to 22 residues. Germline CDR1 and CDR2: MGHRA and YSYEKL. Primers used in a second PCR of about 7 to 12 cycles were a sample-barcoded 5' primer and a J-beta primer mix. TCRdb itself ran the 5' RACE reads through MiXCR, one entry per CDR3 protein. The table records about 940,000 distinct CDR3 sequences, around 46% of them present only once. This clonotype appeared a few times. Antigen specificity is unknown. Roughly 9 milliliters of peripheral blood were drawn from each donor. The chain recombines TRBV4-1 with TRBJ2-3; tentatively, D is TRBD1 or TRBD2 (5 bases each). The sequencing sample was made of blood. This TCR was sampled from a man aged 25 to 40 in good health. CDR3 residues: CASSYGLSGRKGTLTSTDTQYF. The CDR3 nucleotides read TGCGCCAGCAGCTACGGCCTGTCGGGGCGTAAGGGGACGCTAACTAGCACAGATACGCAGTATTTT.